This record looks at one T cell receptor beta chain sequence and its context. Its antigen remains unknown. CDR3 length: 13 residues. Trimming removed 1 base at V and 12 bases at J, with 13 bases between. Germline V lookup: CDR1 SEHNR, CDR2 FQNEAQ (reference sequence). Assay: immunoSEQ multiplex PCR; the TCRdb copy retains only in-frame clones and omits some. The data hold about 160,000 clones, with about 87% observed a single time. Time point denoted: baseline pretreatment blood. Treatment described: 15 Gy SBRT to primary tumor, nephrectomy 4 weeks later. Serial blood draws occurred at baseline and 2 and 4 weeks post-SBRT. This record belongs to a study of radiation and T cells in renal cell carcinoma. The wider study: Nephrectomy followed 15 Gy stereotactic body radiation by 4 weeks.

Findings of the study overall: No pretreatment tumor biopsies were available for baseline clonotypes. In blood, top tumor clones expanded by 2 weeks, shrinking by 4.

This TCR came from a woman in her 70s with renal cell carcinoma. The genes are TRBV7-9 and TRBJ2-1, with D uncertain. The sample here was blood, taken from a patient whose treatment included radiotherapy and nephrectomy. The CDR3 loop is CASSLEGPARQFF. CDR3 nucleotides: TGTGCCAGCAGCTTAGAAGGACCAGCAAGGCAGTTCTTC.